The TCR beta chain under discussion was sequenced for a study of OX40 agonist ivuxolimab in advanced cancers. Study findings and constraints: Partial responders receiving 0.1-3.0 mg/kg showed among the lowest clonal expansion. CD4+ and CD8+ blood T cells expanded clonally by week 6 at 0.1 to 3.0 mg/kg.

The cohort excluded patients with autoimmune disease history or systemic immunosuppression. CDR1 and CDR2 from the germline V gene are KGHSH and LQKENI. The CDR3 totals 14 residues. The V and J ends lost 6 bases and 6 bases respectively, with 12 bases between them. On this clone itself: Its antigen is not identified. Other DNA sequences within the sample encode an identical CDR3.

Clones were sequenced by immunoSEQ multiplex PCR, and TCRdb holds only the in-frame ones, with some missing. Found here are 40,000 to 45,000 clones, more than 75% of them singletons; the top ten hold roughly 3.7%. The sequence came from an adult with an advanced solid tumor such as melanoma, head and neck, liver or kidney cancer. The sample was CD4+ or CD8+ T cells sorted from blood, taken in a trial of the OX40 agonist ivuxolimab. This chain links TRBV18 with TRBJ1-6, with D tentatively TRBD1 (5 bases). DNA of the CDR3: TGTGCCAGCTCCCCGGGGCTTACTAATTCACCCCTCCACTTT. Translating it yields CASSPGLTNSPLHF.